Below, 16 T cell receptor beta chains from the same sample are listed, as sequenced in a study of response to subunit inactivated influenza vaccine. TCRdb re-derived calls from the RT-PCR reads in MiXCR, one entry per CDR3 protein. Among about 570,000 distinct CDR3 sequences listed, over 9% were seen once. Separately, the same data were catalogued under a study of T cells expressing NK-cell markers. That source notes: Beta-chain TCR cDNA was generated via 5'RACE template switching with UMIs.

Sample: PBMCs from blood, taken on the day of vaccination. The source of these receptors is a man aged 50 to 59 who received an inactivated influenza vaccine.

This clonotype was observed a handful of times. The chain uses TRBV20-1 and TRBJ2-7, with a tentative D call TRBD2 (5 bases). CDR3 length: 12 residues. From germline, CDR1 is DFQATT and CDR2 SNEGSKA (reference sequence). V was pared by 4 bases and J by 5 bases, with 12 bases between. CDR3 sequence: CSAIKLGHEQYF. CDR3 sequence (DNA): TGCAGTGCTATCAAACTAGGCCACGAGCAGTACTTC.

The rearrangement joins TRBV20-1 to TRBJ2-1; D is unclear. CDR3 length: 13 amino acids. V was trimmed by 2 bases and J by 6 bases, leaving 11 bases between them. Germline V lookup: CDR1 DFQATT, CDR2 SNEGSKA (reference sequence). The CDR3 region has the DNA TGCAGTGCTAGAAAGACGGTTATCAATGAGCAGTTCTTC. It is translated as CSARKTVINEQFF.

In its sample, this clonotype was seen a few times. The chain combines TRBV12-3 or TRBV12-4 with TRBJ2-2; 8 nucleotides agree with TRBD1. V shed 5 bases and J 7 bases; nucleotides not matched to a gene: 12. This CDR3 region has 16 residues. This CDR3 reads CASSAGLRQGLGELFF. The CDR3 coding sequence is TGTGCCAGCAGTGCGGGATTGCGACAGGGGCTCGGGGAGCTGTTTTTT.

This clonotype was seen a handful of times. The rearrangement joins TRBV9 to TRBJ2-7; 9 bases match TRBD2. CDR1 SGDLS and CDR2 YYNGEE come from the germline V gene. This CDR3 comprises 16 residues. V lost 0 bases, J lost 5 bases, and 9 bases stayed unmatched. In nucleotides, the CDR3 is TGTGCCAGCAGCGTAGCAGCGGGGGGACCATCCCACGAGCAGTACTTC. Amino acids: CASSVAAGGPSHEQYF.

V usage is TRBV5-1 and J usage is TRBJ2-3, with D tentatively TRBD2 (6 bases). The CDR3 sequence is 15 residues long. The V end was cut by 4 bases, the J end by 1 base, with 13 bases between. Germline loops: CDR1 SGHRS, CDR2 YFSETQ. In nucleotides, the CDR3 is TGCGCCAGCAGCCATGAGGAGGGTCGCACAGATACGCAGTATTTT. It yields the protein CASSHEEGRTDTQYF. Variable domain in full (rest from reference TRBV5-1 and TRBJ2-3): KAGVTQTPRYLIKTRGQQVTLSCSPISGHRSVSWYQQTPGQGLQFLFEYFSETQRNKGNFPGRFSGRQFSNSRSEMNVSTLELGDSALYLCASSHEEGRTDTQYFGPGTRLTVL.

The table lists this clonotype with a few counts. This sequence joins TRBV20-1 and TRBJ2-3; no reliable D call. The CDR3 length is 12 residues. The germline V gene has CDR1 DFQATT and CDR2 SNEGSKA (reference sequence). V lost 7 bases to trimming and J lost 2 bases, with 10 bases between them. CDR3 sequence: CSVGRHTDTQYF. The CDR3 DNA reads TGCAGTGTAGGCAGACACACAGATACGCAGTATTTT.

This clonotype has at least ten counts. This chain links TRBV7-2 with TRBJ2-1; D gene ambiguous. CDR3 size: 14 residues. V gave up 1 base and J gave up 0 bases, with 4 bases separating them. Germline V CDR1 and CDR2: SGHTA, FQGNSA. The CDR3 DNA is TGTGCCAGCAGCTTAGACAGCTCCTACAATGAGCAGTTCTTC. Amino acids: CASSLDSSYNEQFF.

The genes are TRBV15 and TRBJ2-5, with unresolved D. The germline V and J ends were trimmed by 3 bases and 5 bases, with 13 bases remaining between them. CDR1 and CDR2 from the germline V gene are LNHNV and YYDKDF (reference sequence). The CDR3 spans 14 residues. CDR3: CATSRETHTETQYF. The CDR3 DNA follows: TGTGCCACCAGCAGGGAGACCCACACGGAGACCCAGTACTTC.

The chain has TRBV29-1 and TRBJ2-5; TRBD1 aligns across 8 bases. This CDR3 contains 13 residues. Germline trimming cut 5 bases from V and 0 bases from J; bases unmatched to any gene: 2. Germline CDR1 is SQVTM and CDR2 is ANQGSEA. CDR3 residues: CSVTGGNQETQYF. For the CDR3, the DNA is TGCAGCGTTACAGGGGGTAACCAAGAGACCCAGTACTTC.

This clonotype was recorded a few times. The chain uses TRBV7-9 and TRBJ1-3, with D uncertain. CDR1 and CDR2 from the germline V gene are SEHNR and FQNEAQ (reference sequence). V was pared by 6 bases and J by 2 bases, with 8 bases between. CDR3 size: 13 residues. CDR3 bases: TGTGCCAGCAGGATCAGAACTGGAAACACCATATATTTT. Its protein is CASRIRTGNTIYF.

Many counts were recorded for this clonotype. The chain uses TRBV30 and TRBJ2-2; D is undetermined. V gave up 3 bases and J gave up 4 bases, with 15 bases separating them. This CDR3 is built from 15 residues. Germline CDR1 and CDR2: GTSNPN and SVGIG (reference sequence). CDR3 residues: CAWRHRVLFTGELFF. In DNA form, the CDR3 reads TGTGCCTGGAGACACCGAGTACTTTTCACCGGGGAGCTGTTTTTT.

This clonotype was seen a handful of times. The genes are TRBV3-1 and TRBJ2-7; D is possibly TRBD1 (6 bases). This CDR3 comprises 15 residues. Germline loops: CDR1 LGHDT, CDR2 YNNKEL (reference sequence). Trimming took 1 base from V and 2 from J, leaving 12 bases between them. CDR3 loop: CASSQGPTGTYEQYF. CDR3 sequence (DNA): TGTGCCAGCAGCCAAGGACCGACAGGAACCTACGAGCAGTACTTC.

The gene calls are TRBV15 and TRBJ2-7, with D possibly being TRBD2 (5 bases). Trimming removed 1 base at V and 3 bases at J, with 19 bases between. This CDR3 has 17 residues. The V gene's germline CDR1 is LNHNV and CDR2 YYDKDF (reference sequence). CDR3 nucleotides: TGTGCCACCAGCAGAGGCCAGAGGGCCTTCGGAAGCTACGAGCAGTACTTC. This encodes CATSRGQRAFGSYEQYF.

In this sample, this clonotype turned up many times. The rearrangement links TRBV28 to TRBJ2-7, with 8 nucleotides matching TRBD1. Germline-derived CDR1 and CDR2 are MDHEN and SYDVKM. The trim removed 6 bases at V and 3 bases at J, leaving 7 bases unmatched. The CDR3 has 14 residues. The DNA of the CDR3 is TGTGCCAGCAGCAGAACAGGGGGACGCTACGAGCAGTACTTC. It is translated as CASSRTGGRYEQYF.

The chain combines TRBV7-9 with TRBJ2-1; the D gene could be TRBD1 or TRBD2 (6 bases each). From germline, CDR1 is SEHNR and CDR2 FQNEAQ (reference sequence). V shed 4 bases and J shed 6 bases, with 13 bases lying between them. This CDR3 has 14 residues. In DNA, the CDR3 is TGTGCCAGCAGCTCGCGGGACACCACCAATGAGCAGTTCTTC. This encodes CASSSRDTTNEQFF.

On this clonotype: One base away lies a much larger clone, so this may be a sequencing read error. DNA of the CDR3: TGTGCCACTACAAGGGGCTCGAGCACCGGGGAGCTGTTTTTT. Translated, it gives CATTRGSSTGELFF. The chain recombines TRBV24-1 with TRBJ2-2; a possible D gene is TRBD1 (5 bases). Trimming pared 10 bases from V and 4 bases from J, leaving 15 bases between. CDR3 length: 14 residues. Germline V gene lookup returns CDR1 KGHDR and CDR2 SFDVKD.